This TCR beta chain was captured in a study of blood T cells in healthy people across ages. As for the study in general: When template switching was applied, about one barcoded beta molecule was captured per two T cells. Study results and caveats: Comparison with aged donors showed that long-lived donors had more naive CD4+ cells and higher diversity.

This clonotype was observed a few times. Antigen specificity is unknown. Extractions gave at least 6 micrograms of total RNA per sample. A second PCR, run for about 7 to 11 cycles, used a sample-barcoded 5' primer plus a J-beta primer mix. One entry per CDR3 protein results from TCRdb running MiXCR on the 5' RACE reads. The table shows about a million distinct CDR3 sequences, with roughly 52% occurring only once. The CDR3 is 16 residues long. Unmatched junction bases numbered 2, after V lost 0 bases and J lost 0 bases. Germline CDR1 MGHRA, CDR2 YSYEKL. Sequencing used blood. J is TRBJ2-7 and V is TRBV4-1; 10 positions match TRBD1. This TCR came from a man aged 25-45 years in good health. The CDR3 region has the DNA TGCGCCAGCAGCCAAGAGAGGACAGGGGGCTCCTACGAGCAGTACTTC. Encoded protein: CASSQERTGGSYEQYF.